A selection of T cell receptor beta chains follows, all from one sample in a study of T cells in Graves' hyperthyroidism and ophthalmopathy. From the multiplex PCR reads, TCRdb called clonotypes with MiXCR, one entry per CDR3 protein. Seen here are 410,000 or so distinct CDR3 sequences, roughly 14% observed once, and the top ten hold 13%. The sequenced sample consisted of blood. The source is a man aged 18 to 29 with Graves' ophthalmopathy. The CDR3 runs from the conserved cysteine through the conserved F or W. The D gene is left open where the match is weak. For some rows the clone size is stated as once, few or many, or as a class when expanded; others skip it.

V gene	clone size	J gene	D gene	CDR3 DNA	CDR3 protein
TRBV6-1	few	TRBJ2-1	TRBD2	TGTGCCAGCACAACTACTAGCGGAGAGCACAATGAGCAGTTCTTC	CASTTTSGEHNEQFF
TRBV5-1	many	TRBJ1-4	TRBD1	TGCGCCAGCAACCCGGGACAGGGGGATGAAAAACTGTTTTTT	CASNPGQGDEKLFF
TRBV27	-	TRBJ2-7	TRBD2	TGTGCCAGCAGGGCTAGCGGGAGGTTTTACGAGCAGTACTTC	CASRASGRFYEQYF
TRBV7-9	-	TRBJ2-2	-	TGTGCCAGCCGAGAGGTAGCGTCAAACACCGGGGAGCTGTTTTTT	CASREVASNTGELFF
TRBV5-1	many	TRBJ2-7	-	TGCGCCAGCAGCGACCAAGGAGACGAGCAGTACTTC	CASSDQGDEQYF
TRBV6-1	many	TRBJ1-5	-	TGTGCCAGCACGACGCTCGGGGGGTTGGATAGCAATCAGCCCCAGCATTTT	CASTTLGGLDSNQPQHF
TRBV2	many	TRBJ2-7	-	TGTGCCAGCAGGGGGTCGGGACAACTATACGAGCAGTACTTC	CASRGSGQLYEQYF
TRBV2	many	TRBJ2-1	-	TGTGCCAGCAGTGAAAATAGCGGAGTCTACAATGAGCAGTTCTTC	CASSENSGVYNEQFF
TRBV24-1	-	TRBJ2-3	TRBD2	TGTGCCACCAGTGATTCTCCTAGCGGGGCAGATACGCAGTATTTT	CATSDSPSGADTQYF
TRBV5-1	few	TRBJ1-2	-	TGCGCCAGCAGCTTGGCAAGGGGAAGCAACTATGGCTACACCTTC	CASSLARGSNYGYTF
TRBV24-1	few	TRBJ1-1	-	TGTGCCACCAGTGATCGGGACCCCTCCAACACTGAAGCTTTCTTT	CATSDRDPSNTEAFF
TRBV7-3	many	TRBJ2-1	-	TGTGCCAGCACTGAACTATGGCAGTTCTTC	CASTELWQFF
TRBV30	-	TRBJ1-3	-	TGTGCCTGGAGAAATCAGGGGACTGGAAACACCATATATTTT	CAWRNQGTGNTIYF
TRBV19	many	TRBJ2-1	TRBD2	TGTGCCAGTAGTATGGAGGCTAGCGGGAGCAATGAGCAGTTCTTC	CASSMEASGSNEQFF
TRBV19	few	TRBJ2-7	-	TGTGCCACATTGGGACCTAATCGCGAGCAGTACTTC	CATLGPNREQYF
TRBV6-4	-	TRBJ1-1	TRBD1	TGTGCCAGCAGTCGAGACGGGACAGGGATGACTGAAGCTTTCTTT	CASSRDGTGMTEAFF
TRBV7-8	-	TRBJ2-5	TRBD1	TGTGCCAGCAGCTTAGACACAGGGGTTTTAGAGACCCAGTACTTC	CASSLDTGVLETQYF
TRBV4-1	few	TRBJ2-4	-	TGCGCCAGCAGCCATCCAGCCCGGGCCAAAAACATTCAGTACTTC	CASSHPARAKNIQYF
TRBV7-6	-	TRBJ2-5	-	TGTGCCAGCAGCCCAGTTCGGGAGTACCAAGAGACCCAGTACTTC	CASSPVREYQETQYF
TRBV7-3	-	TRBJ2-2	-	TGTGCCAGCAGCTTAAATGTAGGGGGCACCGGGGAGCTGTTTTTT	CASSLNVGGTGELFF
TRBV6-1	many	TRBJ2-7	TRBD1	TGTGCCAGCAGTTACCTAGGTGGGACAGGGGCGTACGAGCAGTACTTC	CASSYLGGTGAYEQYF
TRBV12-3/TRBV12-4	-	TRBJ1-3	-	TGTGCCAGCAGCGTTACAGGGAGAGGAAACACCATATATTTT	CASSVTGRGNTIYF
TRBV7-8	many	TRBJ1-4	TRBD1	TGTGCCAGCAGCTGGAGACAGGGATCTGAAAAACTGTTTTTT	CASSWRQGSEKLFF
TRBV11-2	few	TRBJ1-4	-	TGTGCCAGCAGCTTAGCGGATGCGGTTGGGGAAAAACTGTTTTTT	CASSLADAVGEKLFF
TRBV6-6	many	TRBJ1-5	TRBD1	TGTGCCAGCAGTTACTGGGACAGGGGATATCAGCCCCAGCATTTT	CASSYWDRGYQPQHF
TRBV27	-	TRBJ1-1	-	TGTGCCGGCAGTTTCCCGGGGAACACTGAAGCTTTCTTT	CAGSFPGNTEAFF
TRBV19	-	TRBJ1-1	-	TGTGCCAGTAGTCGTGGGCAGAACATGAACACTGAAGCTTTCTTT	CASSRGQNMNTEAFF
TRBV30	many	TRBJ1-5	-	TGTGCCTGGAGTGTACGTGGTCAGCCCCAGCATTTT	CAWSVRGQPQHF
TRBV24-1	many	TRBJ2-1	-	TGTGCCACCCAAAGGGACAATGAGCAGTTCTTC	CATQRDNEQFF
TRBV28	many	TRBJ2-3	-	TGTGCCAGCAGTTTCGTGGGCCGGGGTACAGATACGCAGTATTTT	CASSFVGRGTDTQYF
TRBV15	-	TRBJ2-3	TRBD2	TGTGCCACAGCGGGAGGGCCCCCAGATACGCAGTATTTT	CATAGGPPDTQYF
TRBV25-1	many	TRBJ2-7	-	TGTGCCAGTCGGTTTGGGGGGTTCGGCGGCGAGCAGTACTTC	CASRFGGFGGEQYF
TRBV6-5	-	TRBJ1-6	-	TGTGCCAGCCACTTACGGGCCTCTTATAATTCACCCCTCCACTTT	CASHLRASYNSPLHF
TRBV5-5	few	TRBJ1-1	TRBD1	TGTGCCAGCAGCCTGGGACAGGGCCAAACTGAAGCTTTCTTT	CASSLGQGQTEAFF
TRBV5-1	-	TRBJ2-7	-	TGCGCCAGCAGCCAAGGGGTAATGGAGTCCTACGAGCAGTACTTC	CASSQGVMESYEQYF
TRBV7-8	many	TRBJ2-7	TRBD1	TGTGCCAGCAGCTTAGCGTTCCAGGGAGACAGGGCTTACGAGCAGTACTTC	CASSLAFQGDRAYEQYF
TRBV30	-	TRBJ1-5	-	TGTGCCTGGAGTGTACTTCTGGGGCGACAGCCCCAGCATTTT	CAWSVLLGRQPQHF
TRBV3-1	many	TRBJ2-1	-	TGTGCCAGCAGCCTATTTCGGGAGAATGAGCAGTTCTTC	CASSLFRENEQFF
TRBV5-1	many	TRBJ2-1	-	TGCGCCAGCAGCTTGGGTAGGTGGGAGCAGTTCTTC	CASSLGRWEQFF
TRBV20-1	many	TRBJ2-3	TRBD2	TGCAGTGCTTTTAAAAGCGGGGAGTACACAGATACGCAGTATTTT	CSAFKSGEYTDTQYF
TRBV12-3/TRBV12-4	many	TRBJ2-5	-	TGTGCCAGCAGTCTACGGGCTATGACTGGAGAGACCCAGTACTTC	CASSLRAMTGETQYF
TRBV4-1	few	TRBJ1-5	-	TGCGCCAGCAGCCGGCTTGGGGATACCACCCAGCATTTT	CASSRLGDTTQHF